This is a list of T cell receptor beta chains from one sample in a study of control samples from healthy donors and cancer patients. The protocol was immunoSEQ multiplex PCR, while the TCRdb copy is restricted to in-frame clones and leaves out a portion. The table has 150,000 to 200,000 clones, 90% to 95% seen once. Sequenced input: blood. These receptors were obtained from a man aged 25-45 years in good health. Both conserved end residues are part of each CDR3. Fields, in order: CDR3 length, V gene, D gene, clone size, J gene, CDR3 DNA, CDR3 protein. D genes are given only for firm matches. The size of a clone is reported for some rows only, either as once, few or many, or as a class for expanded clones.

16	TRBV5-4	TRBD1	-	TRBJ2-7	TGTGCCAGCAGCTTGGCCGGGGGACAGGGGGCCTACGAGCAGTACTTC	CASSLAGGQGAYEQYF
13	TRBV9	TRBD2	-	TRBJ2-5	TGTGCCAGCAGCGGAAGCGGGGGGGGGACCCAGTACTTC	CASSGSGGGTQYF
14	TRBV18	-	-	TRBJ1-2	TGTGCCAGCCAACCGAGAGGGGTCGGGTATGGCTACACCTTC	CASQPRGVGYGYTF
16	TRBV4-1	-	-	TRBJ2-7	TGCGCCAGCAGCCAGCACGTTGGTGGACGGGCCTACGAGCAGTACTTC	CASSQHVGGRAYEQYF
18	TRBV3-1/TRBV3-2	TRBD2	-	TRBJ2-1	TGTGCCAGCAGCCAAGAGGGTACTAGCGGGAGTCGGTACAATGAGCAGTTCTTC	CASSQEGTSGSRYNEQFF
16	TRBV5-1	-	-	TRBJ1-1	TGCGCCAGCAGCTTGGGCCACGGATCGGGAGGCACTGAAGCTTTCTTT	CASSLGHGSGGTEAFF
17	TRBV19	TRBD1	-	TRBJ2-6	TGTGCCAGTAGGGCGGCAGGGGGCGACTCTGGGGCCAACGTCCTGACTTTC	CASRAAGGDSGANVLTF
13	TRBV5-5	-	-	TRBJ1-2	TGTGCCAGCAGCCCCTGGACGGACTATGGCTACACCTTC	CASSPWTDYGYTF
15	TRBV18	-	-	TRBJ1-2	TGTGCCAGCTCACCAGACGCCGAAGGATTCTATGGCTACACCTTC	CASSPDAEGFYGYTF
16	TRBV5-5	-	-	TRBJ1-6	TGTGCCAGCAGCTTAGAATACAGGGCTTATAATTCACCCCTCCACTTT	CASSLEYRAYNSPLHF
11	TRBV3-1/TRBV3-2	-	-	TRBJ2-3	TGTGCCAGCAGCTCGGCAGATACGCAGTATTTT	CASSSADTQYF
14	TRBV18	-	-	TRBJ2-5	TGTGCCAGCTCACCCGACAGGTACCAAGAGACCCAGTACTTC	CASSPDRYQETQYF
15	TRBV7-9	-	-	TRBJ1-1	TGTGCCAGCAGCCGATTGGCCAGCATGAACACTGAAGCTTTCTTT	CASSRLASMNTEAFF
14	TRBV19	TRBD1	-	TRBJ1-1	TGTGCCAGTAGTATAACAGGGGTAGCCACTGAAGCTTTCTTT	CASSITGVATEAFF
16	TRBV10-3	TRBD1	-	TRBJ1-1	TGTGCCATCAGTGAGTCTTCAGGGGGTGTGAACACTGAAGCTTTCTTT	CAISESSGGVNTEAFF
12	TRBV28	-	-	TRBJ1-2	TGTGCCAGCAGGGAGACTCGCTATGGCTACACCTTC	CASRETRYGYTF
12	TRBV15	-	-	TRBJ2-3	TGTGCCACCAGCGGGAGCACAGATACGCAGTATTTT	CATSGSTDTQYF
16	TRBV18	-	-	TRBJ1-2	TGTGCCAGCTCACCAGCCGGGAGTGGTCCCGCCCATGGCTACACCTTC	CASSPAGSGPAHGYTF
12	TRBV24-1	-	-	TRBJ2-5	TGTGCCACCAGTCACCCTCGGGGGACCCAGTACTTC	CATSHPRGTQYF
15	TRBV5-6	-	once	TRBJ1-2	TGTGCCAGCAGCCGATCGGGGATCGATCTCTATGGCTACACCTTC	CASSRSGIDLYGYTF
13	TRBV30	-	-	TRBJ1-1	TGTGCCTGGACACAGGGCGTGAACACTGAAGCTTTCTTT	CAWTQGVNTEAFF
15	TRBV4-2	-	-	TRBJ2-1	TGTGCCAGCAGCCAAGATCCCACGCCTTACAATGAGCAGTTCTTC	CASSQDPTPYNEQFF
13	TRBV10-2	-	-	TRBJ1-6	TGCGCCAGCTACCCGGGGTGGAATTCACCCCTCCACTTT	CASYPGWNSPLHF
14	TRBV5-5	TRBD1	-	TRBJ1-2	TGTGCCAGCAGCATGGGACAGCCTGGCTATGGCTACACCTTC	CASSMGQPGYGYTF
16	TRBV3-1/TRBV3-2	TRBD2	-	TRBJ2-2	TGTGCCAGCAGCCACATAGCGGGGGAGAACACCGGGGAGCTGTTTTTT	CASSHIAGENTGELFF
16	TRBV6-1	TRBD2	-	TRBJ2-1	TGTGCCAGCAGTGGGAGACTAGCGGGCCCCTACAATGAGCAGTTCTTC	CASSGRLAGPYNEQFF
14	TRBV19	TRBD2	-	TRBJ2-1	TGTGCCAGTAGTACAGCGGGAGGGCCTGGTGAGCAGTTCTTC	CASSTAGGPGEQFF
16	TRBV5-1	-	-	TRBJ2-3	TGCGCCAGCAGCTTGGGGGACTTCGCGGTCACAGATACGCAGTATTTT	CASSLGDFAVTDTQYF
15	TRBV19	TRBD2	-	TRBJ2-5	TGTGCCAGTAGTTCGGGCGGGGGGGTCCGAGAGACCCAGTACTTC	CASSSGGGVRETQYF
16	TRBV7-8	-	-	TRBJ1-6	TGTGCCAGCAGCCCAGCGGCGGTCGCCTATAATTCACCCCTCCACTTT	CASSPAAVAYNSPLHF
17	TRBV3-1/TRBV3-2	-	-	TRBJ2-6	TGTGCCAGCAGCCAAAGGAAGCCCCACTCTGGGGCCAACGTCCTGACTTTC	CASSQRKPHSGANVLTF
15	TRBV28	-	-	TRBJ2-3	TGTGCCAGCAGTGACCTACGGCCTAGCACAGATACGCAGTATTTT	CASSDLRPSTDTQYF
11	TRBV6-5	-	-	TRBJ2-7	TGTGCCAGCAGAATGGCTAACGAGCAGTACTTC	CASRMANEQYF
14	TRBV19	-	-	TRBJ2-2	TGTGCCAGTAGTATAGCACTTAACACCGGGGAGCTGTTTTTT	CASSIALNTGELFF
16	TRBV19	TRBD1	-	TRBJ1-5	TGTGCCAGTAGTATAGGGGGGACAGGGGGCACTCAGCCCCAGCATTTT	CASSIGGTGGTQPQHF
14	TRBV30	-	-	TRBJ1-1	TGTGCCTGGAGTGGGACGGGGAGGACTACTGAAGCTTTCTTT	CAWSGTGRTTEAFF
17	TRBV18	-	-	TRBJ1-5	TGTGCCAGCTCACCACCACGGGGGTCACAGGGAGGCCAGCCCCAGCATTTT	CASSPPRGSQGGQPQHF
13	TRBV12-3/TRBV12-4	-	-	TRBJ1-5	TGTGCCAGCAGCGGTAATAGCAATCAGCCCCAGCATTTT	CASSGNSNQPQHF
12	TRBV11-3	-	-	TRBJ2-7	TGTGCCAGCAGCAAAGGCGGTGTCGAGCAGTACTTC	CASSKGGVEQYF
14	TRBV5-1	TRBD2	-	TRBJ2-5	TGCGCCAGCAGCTCCGGGACTAGCGGAGAGACCCAGTACTTC	CASSSGTSGETQYF
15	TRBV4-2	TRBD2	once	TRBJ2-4	TGTGCCAGCAGCCAAGTACTAGCGGGGGGGGACATTCAGTACTTC	CASSQVLAGGDIQYF
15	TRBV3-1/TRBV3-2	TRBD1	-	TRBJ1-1	TGTGCCAGCAGTCCTACCGACAGGGCCAACACTGAAGCTTTCTTT	CASSPTDRANTEAFF
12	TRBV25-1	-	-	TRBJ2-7	TGTGCCAGCAGTGAGCAGGGGTTGGGGCAGTACTTC	CASSEQGLGQYF
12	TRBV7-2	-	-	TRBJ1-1	TGTGCCAGCAGCATACAGGGAAATGAAGCTTTCTTT	CASSIQGNEAFF
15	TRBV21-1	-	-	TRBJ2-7	TGTGCCAGCAGCCCCCCCGAGCGGGAGGACCACGAGCAGTACTTC	CASSPPEREDHEQYF
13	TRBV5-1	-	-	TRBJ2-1	TGCGCCAGCAGCTTGGTATTTAGTCTTGAGCAGTTCTTC	CASSLVFSLEQFF
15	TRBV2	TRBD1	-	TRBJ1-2	TGTGCCAGCAGGAGAGGGGGACAGGGTACCTATGGCTACACCTTC	CASRRGGQGTYGYTF
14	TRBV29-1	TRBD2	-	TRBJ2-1	TGCAGCGTTTCTATAGCGGGAGGGCCAAATGAGCAGTTCTTC	CSVSIAGGPNEQFF
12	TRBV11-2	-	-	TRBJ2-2	TGTGCCAGCACCCGTGGCACCGGGGAGCTGTTTTTT	CASTRGTGELFF
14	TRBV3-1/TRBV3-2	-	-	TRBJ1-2	TGTGCCAGCAGCCAGACTGGACAGAGCTATGGCTACACCTTC	CASSQTGQSYGYTF
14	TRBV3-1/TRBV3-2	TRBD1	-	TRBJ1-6	TGTGCCAGCAGCCAAGTAGGGACAGGGTCACCCCTCCACTTT	CASSQVGTGSPLHF
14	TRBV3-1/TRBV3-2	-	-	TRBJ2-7	TGTGCCAGCAGCCGTCGGACCCGCGACTACGAGCAGTACTTC	CASSRRTRDYEQYF
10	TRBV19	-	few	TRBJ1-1	TGTGCCAGTAGTATGGGTGAAGCTTTCTTT	CASSMGEAFF
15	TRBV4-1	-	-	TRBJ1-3	TGCGCCAGCAGCCAAGATGCAGACTCTGGAAACACCATATATTTT	CASSQDADSGNTIYF
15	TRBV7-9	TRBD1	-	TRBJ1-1	TGTGCCAGCAGCTTAGAGGCAGGGGGAGGTACTGAAGCTTTCTTT	CASSLEAGGGTEAFF